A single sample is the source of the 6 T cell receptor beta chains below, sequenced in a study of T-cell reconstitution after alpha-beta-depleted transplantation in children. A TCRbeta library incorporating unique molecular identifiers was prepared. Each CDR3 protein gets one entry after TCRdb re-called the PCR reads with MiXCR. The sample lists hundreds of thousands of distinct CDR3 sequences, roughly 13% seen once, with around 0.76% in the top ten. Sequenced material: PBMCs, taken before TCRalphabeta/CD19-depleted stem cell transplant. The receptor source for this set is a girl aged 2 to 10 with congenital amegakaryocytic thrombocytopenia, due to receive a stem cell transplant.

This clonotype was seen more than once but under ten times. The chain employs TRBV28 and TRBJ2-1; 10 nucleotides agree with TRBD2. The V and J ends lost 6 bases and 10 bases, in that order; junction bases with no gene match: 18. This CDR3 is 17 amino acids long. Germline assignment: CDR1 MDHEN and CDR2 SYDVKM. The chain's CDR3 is CASRTAGLAVRGGEQFF. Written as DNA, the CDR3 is TGTGCCAGCAGAACGGCCGGACTAGCGGTCAGAGGGGGGGAGCAGTTCTTC.

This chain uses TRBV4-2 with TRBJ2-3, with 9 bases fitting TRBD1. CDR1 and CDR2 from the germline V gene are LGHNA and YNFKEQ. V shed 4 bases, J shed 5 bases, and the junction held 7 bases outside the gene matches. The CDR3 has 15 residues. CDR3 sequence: CASSRLQGAGDTQYF. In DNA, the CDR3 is TGTGCCAGCAGCCGCTTACAGGGGGCAGGAGATACGCAGTATTTT.

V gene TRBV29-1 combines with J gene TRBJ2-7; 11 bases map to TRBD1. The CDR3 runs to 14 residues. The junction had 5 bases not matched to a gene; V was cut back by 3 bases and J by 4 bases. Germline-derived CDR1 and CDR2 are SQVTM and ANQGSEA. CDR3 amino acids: CSVDLGQGGYEQYF. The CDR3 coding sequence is TGCAGCGTTGATTTGGGACAGGGGGGTTACGAGCAGTACTTC.

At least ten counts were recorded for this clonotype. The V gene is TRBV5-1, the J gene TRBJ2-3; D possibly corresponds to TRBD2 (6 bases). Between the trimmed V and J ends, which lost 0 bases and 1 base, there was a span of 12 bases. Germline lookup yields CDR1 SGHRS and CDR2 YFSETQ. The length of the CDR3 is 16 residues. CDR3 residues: CASSLVAGRRTDTQYF. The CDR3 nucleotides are TGCGCCAGCAGCTTGGTTGCGGGACGGCGCACAGATACGCAGTATTTT.

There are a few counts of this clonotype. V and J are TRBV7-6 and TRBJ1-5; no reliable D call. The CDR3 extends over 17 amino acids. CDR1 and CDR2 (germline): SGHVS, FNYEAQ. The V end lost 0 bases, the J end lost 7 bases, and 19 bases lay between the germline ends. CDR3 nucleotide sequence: TGTGCCAGCAGCTTAGCCGGAGGACCCAAATCGGGGCAGCCCCAGCATTTT. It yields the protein CASSLAGGPKSGQPQHF.

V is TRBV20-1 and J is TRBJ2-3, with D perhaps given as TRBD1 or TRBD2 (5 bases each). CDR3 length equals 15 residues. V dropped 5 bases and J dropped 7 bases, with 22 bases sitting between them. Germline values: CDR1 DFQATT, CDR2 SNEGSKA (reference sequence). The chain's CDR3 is CSALTGTVPLNTQYF. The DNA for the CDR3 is TGCAGTGCTTTGACCGGGACCGTACCCCTCAATACGCAGTATTTT.